This T cell receptor beta chain is drawn from a study of vaccination effects on CD4 cells after COVID-19. Study details: Cultures of about 2 million PBMC per well contained approximately 9.6 IU/ml IL-2 plus 10 ug/ml peptides. Study outcomes and limitations: Convalescent patients were scarce, and early post-infection timepoints were absent.

Comment on this clone: Its specificity is not known.

The culture ran for 9 to 11 days, and then CD4+ T cells were isolated. Participants each got two BNT162b2 or mRNA-1273 vaccine doses. Absence of prior SARS-CoV-2 infection characterized the vaccine recipients, who showed negative nucleocapsid antibodies. On both days 3 and 7, half of the culture medium was replaced with IL-2 medium. Measured with immunoSEQ multiplex PCR; TCRdb has only the in-frame clones, and not every one. The repertoire includes about 66,000 clones, 70% to 85% of them detected once, and about 2.2% sits in the top ten. Here the sequenced sample was CD4+ T cells from PBMCs cultured without peptide, taken after COVID-19 vaccination. This TCR was recovered from a human donor who received a COVID-19 vaccine.

CDR3 amino acids: CASSLVISSGANVLTF. CDR3 coding DNA: TGCGCCAGCAGCTTGGTCATAAGCTCTGGGGCCAACGTCCTGACTTTC. This chain joins TRBV5-1 and TRBJ2-6; D remains unclear. CDR1 and CDR2 from the germline V gene are SGHRS and YFSETQ. The V gene lost 0 bases and the J gene lost 0 bases, with 7 bases spanning the gap. The CDR3 sequence is 16 residues long. Combining the CDR3 with reference TRBV5-1 and TRBJ2-6 gives the whole variable domain KAGVTQTPRYLIKTRGQQVTLSCSPISGHRSVSWYQQTPGQGLQFLFEYFSETQRNKGNFPGRFSGRQFSNSRSEMNVSTLELGDSALYLCASSLVISSGANVLTFGAGSRLTVL.